This TCR beta chain was identified in a study of shared clonotypes between healthy human individuals. The CDR3 runs to 12 residues. Trimming removed 7 bases from V and 3 bases from J, with 10 bases in between. Looked up from germline, CDR1 is PRHDT and CDR2 is FYEKMQ (reference sequence). Sequenced by immunoSEQ multiplex PCR; TCRdb stores in-frame clones only, minus some. The data show about 1.5 million clones, nearly 99% seen once. Adult Caucasians living in Nashville, Tennessee made up all of the donors. Sequenced sample: naive CD4+ T cells sorted from blood. Noted subset: CD45RA+ positively selected. This rearrangement joins TRBV13 to TRBJ2-7; D gene ambiguous. The receptor was derived from a man aged 25 to 45 in good health. Here the CDR3 DNA reads TGTGCCAGCACCTCGACGGACTACGAGCAGTACTTC. This gives the protein CASTSTDYEQYF.